The following is a T cell receptor (beta chain) sequence with its context. CDR3 length equals 17 residues. V gave up 4 bases and J gave up 0 bases, with 20 bases separating them. CDR1 is SGHNT and CDR2 is YYREEE in the germline V gene (reference sequence). These data are taken from a study of blood T cell repertoires in COVID-19. The overall study: Whether acute or convalescent, the COVID-19 samples came from the United States, Italy and Spain. T cells, B-cell-depleted T cells, or PBMCs supplied cDNA or gDNA.

Study processing details: Amplification with reference gene primers provided the estimates of nucleated cell counts. Some clones are missing from TCRdb's copy, which holds only in-frame ones; the method was immunoSEQ multiplex PCR. Clonal size and the V and J genes are those of that table, whereas D and trimming came from the DNA. Of about 200,000 clones in the sample, about 86% were seen once. This sequence was found in a man in his sixties who had recovered from COVID-19. Source material: peripheral blood. This rearrangement joins TRBV5-4 to TRBJ2-7; TRBD1 might be the D (6 bases). CDR3 nucleotide sequence: TGTGCCAGCAGCGGGAGCCTTGGGACAAGGAGCTCCTACGAGCAGTACTTC. As protein: CASSGSLGTRSSYEQYF.